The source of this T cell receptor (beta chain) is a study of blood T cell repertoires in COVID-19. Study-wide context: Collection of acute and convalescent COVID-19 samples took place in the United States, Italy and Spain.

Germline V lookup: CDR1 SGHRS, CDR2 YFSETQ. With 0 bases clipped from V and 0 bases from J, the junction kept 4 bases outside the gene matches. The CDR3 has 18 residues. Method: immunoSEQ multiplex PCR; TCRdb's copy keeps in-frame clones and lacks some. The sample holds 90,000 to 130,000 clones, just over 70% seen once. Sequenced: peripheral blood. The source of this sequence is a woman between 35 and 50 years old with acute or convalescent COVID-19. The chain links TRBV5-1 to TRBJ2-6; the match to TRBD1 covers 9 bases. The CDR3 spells CASSLEGQGPSGANVLTF. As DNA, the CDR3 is TGCGCCAGCAGCTTGGAGGGACAGGGCCCCTCTGGGGCCAACGTCCTGACTTTC. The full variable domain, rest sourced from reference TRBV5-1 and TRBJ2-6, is KAGVTQTPRYLIKTRGQQVTLSCSPISGHRSVSWYQQTPGQGLQFLFEYFSETQRNKGNFPGRFSGRQFSNSRSEMNVSTLELGDSALYLCASSLEGQGPSGANVLTFGAGSRLTVL.